Listed below are T cell receptor beta chains from one sample, sequenced in a study of read filtering for tumor transcriptome and immune sequencing. TCRdb reprocessed the reads via MiXCR and lists one record per CDR3 protein. The sample lists tens of thousands of distinct CDR3 sequences, 10% to 15% occurring once. The sample was a population of CD138-negative cells sorted from bone marrow. All receptors derive from a donor at least 40 years old with multiple myeloma. Both conserved end residues are part of each CDR3. The D gene is left open where the match is weak. Clone sizes are given selectively: once, few, many, or a class where the clone is expanded.

j_call clone_size d_call cdr3_length v_call cdr3_aa cdr3_nt
TRBJ2-7 many NA 14 TRBV11-2 CASSYPGPRYEQHF TGTGCCAGCAGCTATCCGGGACCACGTTACGAGCAGCACTTC
TRBJ2-2 many NA 15 TRBV20-1 CSARSRTKNTGELFF TGCAGTGCTAGATCCCGGACTAAGAACACCGGGGAGCTGTTTTTT
TRBJ2-7 many TRBD1 15 TRBV5-1 CASSGGTGGSREQYF TGCGCCAGCAGCGGCGGGACAGGGGGTTCACGAGAGCAGTACTTC
TRBJ2-3 many TRBD1 12 TRBV7-2 CASSATTGAQYF TGTGCCAGCAGCGCAACCACAGGGGCGCAGTATTTT
TRBJ2-3 many NA 15 TRBV7-8 CASSLSRENWNTQYF TGTGCCAGCAGCTTAAGCAGGGAGAATTGGAATACGCAGTATTTT
TRBJ1-1 many NA 14 TRBV7-9 CASSSRRVSTEAFF TGTGCCAGCAGCTCACGCAGGGTTTCCACTGAAGCTTTCTTT
TRBJ1-2 NA TRBD1 13 TRBV25-1 CASTRGLGYGYTF TGTGCCAGTACCAGGGGGCTCGGCTATGGCTACACCTTC
TRBJ2-7 many NA 15 TRBV6-2/TRBV6-3 CASSPRADLRAEQYF TGTGCCAGCAGTCCCCGGGCGGACCTTCGGGCCGAGCAGTACTTC
TRBJ2-3 few TRBD2 16 TRBV5-5 CASSFPLAGGTDTQYF TGTGCCAGCAGCTTCCCTCTGGCGGGAGGCACAGATACGCAGTATTTT
TRBJ2-2 NA TRBD2 18 TRBV5-8 CASSSATSARSNTGELFF TGTGCCAGCAGCTCCGCGACTAGCGCTCGTTCGAACACCGGGGAGCTGTTTTTT